This section outlines one T cell receptor (beta chain) sequence together with its context. Blood CD8+ and CD4+ T cells underwent high-throughput TCR beta sequencing. V lost 2 bases to trimming and J lost 3 bases, with 5 bases between them. Germline V gene sequence: CDR1 SEHNR, CDR2 FQNEAQ (reference sequence). The CDR3 has 14 residues. Random hexamers were used to reverse transcribe the RNA input (about 0.5 to 1 ug). immunoSEQ multiplex PCR amplified TCR beta CDR3 across 54 Vbeta, 13 Jbeta. Using its own MiXCR run on the immunoSEQ multiplex PCR reads, TCRdb lists one record per CDR3 protein. Here the sample spans about 130,000 distinct CDR3 sequences, 93% being singletons. The data belong to a study of CD8 T cells in Susac syndrome.

The TCR comes from a human donor with multiple sclerosis. The material sequenced was CD8+ T cells from PBMCs. The rearrangement links TRBV7-9 to TRBJ1-6, with D hard to call. As DNA, the CDR3 is TGTGCCAGCAGCTTAACCGACTATAATTCACCCCTCCACTTT. This encodes CASSLTDYNSPLHF.